Listed here are 4 T cell receptor beta chains from one sample, sequenced in a study of beta chain features in type 1 diabetes. The entirety of the isolated RNA underwent reverse transcription, so expressed TCRB transcripts were sequenced. Using immunoSEQ multiplex PCR, the repertoire was profiled, and TCRdb retains in-frame clones only, with some absent. The data contain roughly 450,000 clones, approximately 14% of them seen just once; the ten biggest clones take up roughly 0.036%. Specimen: naive CD4+ T cells from blood. The receptors were gathered from a man aged 25 to 45 in good health.

The V and J genes are TRBV2 and TRBJ1-6, with D possibly being TRBD1 (5 bases). The CDR3 covers 14 residues. The germline V gene has CDR1 SNHLY and CDR2 FYNNEI. Trimming removed 6 bases at V and 7 bases at J, with 13 bases between. CDR3 in DNA: TGTGCCAGCAGCCCGGGACGGCTGAATTCACCCCTCCACTTT. Protein product: CASSPGRLNSPLHF. The variable domain in full, with the rest retrieved from reference TRBV2 and TRBJ1-6, is EPEVTQTPSHQVTQMGQEVILRCVPISNHLYFYWYRQILGQKVEFLVSFYNNEISEKSEIFDDQFSVERPDGSNFTLKIRSTKLEDSAMYFCASSPGRLNSPLHFGNGTRLTVT.

The chain combines TRBV2 with TRBJ1-2; the match to TRBD1 covers 8 bases. Trimming at V came to 2 bases and at J to 3 bases, leaving 2 bases not matched to a gene. The CDR3 extends over 14 amino acids. Germline V gives CDR1 SNHLY, CDR2 FYNNEI. CDR3 in amino acids: CASSEPGQDYGYTF. As DNA, the CDR3 is TGTGCCAGCAGTGAACCGGGACAGGACTATGGCTACACCTTC.

Written as DNA, the CDR3 is TGTGCCAGCAGCTTCAAGTTGGACCCCCAGTACTTC. It codes for CASSFKLDPQYF. The J gene is TRBJ2-5, the V gene TRBV11-2; D remains unclear. The CDR3 has 12 amino acids. Germline CDR1 is SGHAT and CDR2 is FQNNGV. Trimming removed 3 bases from V and 9 bases from J, with 11 bases in between.

The CDR3 DNA reads TGTGCCAGCAGTCTGACAGGAACTCAGCCCCAGCATTTT. Amino acid sequence: CASSLTGTQPQHF. The chain joins TRBV25-1 to TRBJ1-5, with a tentative D call TRBD1 (6 bases). CDR3 length: 13 residues. In germline, CDR1 is MGHDK, CDR2 SYGVNS. V lost 5 bases, J lost 6 bases, and 11 bases lay in between.